These 31 T cell receptor beta chains originate from one sample sequenced in a study of T cell responses to AZD1222 COVID-19 vaccine. Data came from immunoSEQ multiplex PCR; TCRdb stores just in-frame clones and leaves some out. The table records roughly 150,000 clones, roughly 94% of them present only once. The starting material was peripheral blood, obtained 28 days after the second AZD1222 dose. The receptors shown here come from an adult who received the AZD1222 COVID-19 vaccine.

This chain joins TRBV2 and TRBJ1-5; 8 nucleotides agree with TRBD1. J was trimmed by 7 bases and V by 5 bases; bases with no gene match: 4. The CDR3 runs to 13 residues. Germline assignment: CDR1 SNHLY and CDR2 FYNNEI. The CDR3 bases are TGTGCCAGCAGTCTGGACAGGGCGCAGCCCCAGCATTTT. Residues: CASSLDRAQPQHF. The variable domain in full, completed from reference TRBV2 and TRBJ1-5, reads EPEVTQTPSHQVTQMGQEVILRCVPISNHLYFYWYRQILGQKVEFLVSFYNNEISEKSEIFDDQFSVERPDGSNFTLKIRSTKLEDSAMYFCASSLDRAQPQHFGDGTRLSIL.

V gene TRBV5-1 combines with J gene TRBJ2-2; 13 bases are a match to TRBD2. CDR1 SGHRS and CDR2 YFSETQ come from the germline V gene. V lost 3 bases, J lost 1 base, and 0 bases stayed unmatched. There are 16 residues in the CDR3. The CDR3: CASSWTSGRNTGELFF. Here the CDR3 DNA reads TGCGCCAGCAGCTGGACTAGCGGGAGGAACACCGGGGAGCTGTTTTTT.

This chain connects TRBV27 to TRBJ1-5, with TRBD1 as a possible D gene (6 bases). Per germline, CDR1 MNHEY and CDR2 SMNVEV (reference sequence). Trimming took 5 bases from V and 0 from J, leaving 17 bases between them. The CDR3 length is 17 residues. CDR3 nucleotides: TGTGCCAGCAGTCCCTCCGGACAGCCATATAGCAATCAGCCCCAGCATTTT. Translation gives CASSPSGQPYSNQPQHF.

The CDR3 region is CAITATVMNTEAFF. The CDR3 DNA reads as TGTGCCATCACCGCGACAGTTATGAACACTGAAGCTTTCTTT. The gene calls are TRBV10-3 and TRBJ1-1; D is perhaps TRBD1 (5 bases). Between the trimmed V and J ends, which lost 7 bases and 0 bases, there was a span of 12 bases. Germline CDR1 reads ENHRY; CDR2 reads SYGVKD. The CDR3 covers 14 residues.

J is TRBJ2-1 and V is TRBV11-2; 8 bases are shared with TRBD2. CDR3 size: 16 residues. Unmatched junction bases numbered 5, after V lost 1 base and J lost 3 bases. The germline CDR1 and CDR2 sequences are SGHAT and FQNNGV. CDR3 sequence reads: CASSLGGGRNYNEQFF. In DNA form, the CDR3 reads TGTGCCAGCAGCTTAGGGGGCGGGAGGAACTACAATGAGCAGTTCTTC. The full variable domain, with the rest looked up from reference TRBV11-2 and TRBJ2-1, is EAGVAQSPRYKIIEKRQSVAFWCNPISGHATLYWYQQILGQGPKLLIQFQNNGVVDDSQLPKDRFSAERLKGVDSTLKIQPAKLEDSAVYLCASSLGGGRNYNEQFFGPGTRLTVL.

The rearrangement uses TRBV6-2 or TRBV6-3 and TRBJ1-2, with D hard to call. The CDR3 is 12 amino acids. The V end was cut by 5 bases, the J end by 5 bases, with 9 bases between. Germline V gives CDR1 MNHEY, CDR2 SVGEGT. The CDR3 DNA follows: TGTGCCAGCAGTCTGGGGAGTTATGGCTACACCTTC. As protein: CASSLGSYGYTF.

The V gene is TRBV11-2, the J gene TRBJ2-7; 11 nucleotides line up with TRBD2. In germline, CDR1 is SGHAT, CDR2 FQNNGV. The ends lost 3 bases at V and 2 bases at J; junction bases unmatched: 0. The CDR3 is made up of 14 amino acids. The CDR3: CASSFSGRAYEQYF. The CDR3 DNA is TGTGCCAGCAGCTTTAGCGGGAGGGCCTACGAGCAGTACTTC.

This clone was detected once. The chain carries TRBV4-3 and TRBJ2-7; the match to TRBD1 covers 9 bases. Germline V CDR1 and CDR2: LGHNA, YSLEER. The junction had 24 bases not matched to a gene; V was cut back by 4 bases and J by 2 bases. The CDR3 length is 21 residues. Written as DNA, the CDR3 is TGCGCCAGCAGCCCAGGGGTACCGGGACAGGGAAGGTCGCACGGCACCTACGAGCAGTACTTC. It translates to CASSPGVPGQGRSHGTYEQYF.

Only one count was recorded for this clone. The genes are TRBV7-9 and TRBJ1-2; 11 positions agree with TRBD1. V shed 3 bases and J 8 bases; nucleotides not matched to a gene: 11. Per the germline V gene, CDR1 is SEHNR and CDR2 is FQNEAQ (reference sequence). The CDR3 spans 16 residues. In DNA, the CDR3 is TGTGCCAGCAGCTTGGGCCGGACAGGGGGCTCGGAAGGCTACACCTTC. Translated: CASSLGRTGGSEGYTF.

V gene TRBV6-2 or TRBV6-3 combines with J gene TRBJ2-1, with TRBD2 as a possible D gene (6 bases). This CDR3 is 13 amino acids long. Germline V gene data show CDR1 as MNHEY and CDR2 as SVGEGT. The germline V and J ends were trimmed by 4 bases and 4 bases, with 8 bases remaining between them. The CDR3 here is CASSSGLYNEQFF. In DNA form, the CDR3 reads TGTGCCAGCAGTTCGGGACTTTACAATGAGCAGTTCTTC.

This chain connects TRBV28 to TRBJ1-1; D not certain. Looked up from germline, CDR1 is MDHEN and CDR2 is SYDVKM. This CDR3 is 12 amino acids long. Trimming stripped 3 bases from V and 3 bases from J, with 5 bases between. CDR3 nucleotides: TGTGCCAGCAGTTTGGGGTACACTGAAGCTTTCTTT. Encoded protein: CASSLGYTEAFF. Filled out from reference TRBV28 and TRBJ1-1, the complete variable domain reads DVKVTQSSRYLVKRTGEKVFLECVQDMDHENMFWYRQDPGLGLRLIYFSYDVKMKEKGDIPEGYSVSREKKERFSLILESASTNQTSMYLCASSLGYTEAFFGQGTRLTVV.

The chain links TRBV7-9 to TRBJ2-2; 10 nucleotides align to TRBD2. The CDR3 totals 15 residues. Germline lookup yields CDR1 SEHNR and CDR2 FQNEAQ (reference sequence). V shed 2 bases and J 7 bases; nucleotides not matched to a gene: 4. The CDR3 coding sequence is TGTGCCAGCAGCTTAAGGGCTAGCGGGAGCGGGGAGCTGTTTTTT. This encodes CASSLRASGSGELFF.

The chain recombines TRBV5-1 with TRBJ2-1; perhaps TRBD1 as D (6 bases). The CDR3 has 16 residues. The germline gives CDR1 SGHRS, CDR2 YFSETQ. Trimming stripped 4 bases from V and 1 base from J, with 15 bases between. The CDR3 is CASSRSTGRSYNEQFF. CDR3 sequence (DNA): TGCGCCAGCAGCAGATCCACAGGGCGGTCCTACAATGAGCAGTTCTTC. Complete variable domain (other parts from reference TRBV5-1 and TRBJ2-1): KAGVTQTPRYLIKTRGQQVTLSCSPISGHRSVSWYQQTPGQGLQFLFEYFSETQRNKGNFPGRFSGRQFSNSRSEMNVSTLELGDSALYLCASSRSTGRSYNEQFFGPGTRLTVL.

The chain uses TRBV7-9 and TRBJ1-5; D is undetermined. The V and J ends lost 5 bases and 7 bases respectively, with 15 bases between them. CDR1 SEHNR and CDR2 FQNEAQ come from the germline V gene (reference sequence). The CDR3 has 14 residues. CDR3 loop: CASSPTGWEQPQHF. In DNA form, the CDR3 reads TGTGCCAGCAGCCCCACGGGGTGGGAACAGCCCCAGCATTTT.

V gene TRBV9 combines with J gene TRBJ2-3; the D gene is possibly TRBD2 (6 bases). This CDR3 comprises 16 residues. Trimming left V 5 bases short and J 3 bases short, with 19 bases between. The germline V gene has CDR1 SGDLS and CDR2 YYNGEE. The DNA for the CDR3 is TGTGCCAGCAGTGGGGAAGGCGGGATGGGGACAGATACGCAGTATTTT. Translated: CASSGEGGMGTDTQYF.

The V and J genes are TRBV15 and TRBJ2-3, with 8 bases matching TRBD2. Germline lookup yields CDR1 LNHNV and CDR2 YYDKDF (reference sequence). J gave up 1 base and V 0 bases, and 18 bases lay outside the gene matches. CDR3 length: 21 residues. CDR3 sequence: CATSRDRASGFGFRGTDTQYF. CDR3 DNA sequence: TGTGCCACCAGCAGAGATCGGGCTAGCGGGTTTGGTTTTAGGGGCACAGATACGCAGTATTTT.

The V and J genes are TRBV13 and TRBJ2-7, with a weak D call TRBD1 (6 bases). The V end was cut by 3 bases, the J end by 5 bases, with 14 bases between. Looked up from germline, CDR1 is PRHDT and CDR2 is FYEKMQ (reference sequence). The CDR3 sequence is 14 residues long. The CDR3 loop reads CASSFGQPINEQYF. The CDR3 coding sequence is TGTGCCAGCAGCTTCGGACAGCCGATAAACGAGCAGTACTTC.

V gene TRBV27 combines with J gene TRBJ1-6, with a possible D match to TRBD1 (5 bases). This CDR3 has 15 amino acids. Trimming left V 7 bases short and J 9 bases short, with 19 bases between. Germline CDR1 reads MNHEY; CDR2 reads SMNVEV (reference sequence). In DNA, the CDR3 is TGTGCCAGCACGCCCACTGGACAACCTGCTTCACCCCTCCACTTT. The encoded protein is CASTPTGQPASPLHF.

The CDR3 loop is CASSGEGNTEAFF. Here the CDR3 DNA reads TGTGCCAGCAGCGGAGAAGGGAACACTGAAGCTTTCTTT. The chain uses TRBV9 and TRBJ1-1; D unclear. Germline-derived CDR1 and CDR2 are SGDLS and YYNGEE. CDR3 length equals 13 residues. Trimming left V 3 bases short and J 1 base short, with 7 bases between. The whole variable domain, remainder taken from reference TRBV9 and TRBJ1-1, is DSGVTQTPKHLITATGQRVTLRCSPRSGDLSVYWYQQSLDQGLQFLIQYYNGEERAKGNILERFSAQQFPDLHSELNLSSLELGDSALYFCASSGEGNTEAFFGQGTRLTVV.

This rearrangement joins TRBV15 to TRBJ2-3, with D unclear. Looked up from germline, CDR1 is LNHNV and CDR2 is YYDKDF (reference sequence). Trimming shortened V by 1 base and J by 0 bases, and 5 bases separated the two germline ends. CDR3 length equals 14 residues. CDR3 loop: CATSRGGSTDTQYF. CDR3 sequence (DNA): TGTGCCACCAGCAGAGGTGGGAGCACAGATACGCAGTATTTT.

This clone was observed a single time. The J gene is TRBJ2-2, the V gene TRBV21-1; the table calls TRBD1, which could not be checked here. TRBV21-1 is an annotated pseudogene. The CDR3 has 20 residues. The DNA of the CDR3 is TGTGCCAGCAGCAAATGTGGGGCGCTAAGCGAGCCACGGTTGATCGGGGAGCTGTTTTTT. It specifies CASSKCGALSEPRLIGELFF.

The rearrangement uses TRBV19 and TRBJ1-1; D is ambiguous. V lost 8 bases and J 1 base, leaving 11 bases between the germline ends. Per the germline V gene, CDR1 is LNHDA and CDR2 is SQIVND (reference sequence). This CDR3 contains 13 residues. The CDR3 DNA follows: TGTGCCAGTCGGATTGCGGGGAACACTGAAGCTTTCTTT. Translation gives CASRIAGNTEAFF. Full variable domain (rest looked up from reference TRBV19 and TRBJ1-1): DGGITQSPKYLFRKEGQNVTLSCEQNLNHDAMYWYRQDPGQGLRLIYYSQIVNDFQKGDIAEGYSVSREKKESFPLTVTSAQKNPTAFYLCASRIAGNTEAFFGQGTRLTVV.

The chain carries TRBV18 and TRBJ2-1, with D unclear. The length of the CDR3 is 13 residues. Trimming took 3 bases from V and 4 from J, leaving 7 bases between them. The germline V gene has CDR1 KGHSH and CDR2 LQKENI. The CDR3 region has the DNA TGTGCCAGCTCACCCGGACGGTACAATGAGCAGTTCTTC. This codes for CASSPGRYNEQFF.

The gene calls are TRBV6-6 and TRBJ2-3, with 13 positions matching TRBD2. The ends lost 6 bases at V and 5 bases at J; junction bases unmatched: 8. This CDR3 has 16 amino acids. Germline CDR1 and CDR2: MNHNY and SVGAGI (reference sequence). The chain's CDR3 is CASSPGLAGAVDTQYF. CDR3 bases: TGTGCCAGCAGCCCCGGACTAGCGGGAGCTGTAGATACGCAGTATTTT.

The gene calls are TRBV11-2 and TRBJ2-7; 8 bases line up with TRBD1. The junction had 4 bases not matched to a gene; V was cut back by 6 bases and J by 3 bases. Germline V lookup: CDR1 SGHAT, CDR2 FQNNGV. The CDR3 contains 13 residues. The CDR3 nucleotides read TGTGCCAGCAGTTGGGACAGGTTCTACGAGCAGTACTTC. This gives the protein CASSWDRFYEQYF.

This chain uses TRBV6-5 with TRBJ1-5, with D uncertain. CDR1 is MNHEY, CDR2 SVGAGI, per germline. Trimming removed 6 bases from V and 9 bases from J, with 15 bases in between. The CDR3 is 13 residues long. In DNA form, the CDR3 reads TGTGCCAGCAGGTTGCAGGTGGGGTGGCCCCAGCATTTT. Translated, it gives CASRLQVGWPQHF.

The chain employs TRBV28 and TRBJ2-7; possibly TRBD1 for D (5 bases). Germline assignment: CDR1 MDHEN and CDR2 SYDVKM. Between the trimmed V and J ends, which lost 3 bases and 2 bases, there was a span of 17 bases. The CDR3 length is 16 residues. The CDR3 nucleotides read TGTGCCAGCAGTTTGAATGGGGCATCCCTTCCCTACGAGCAGTACTTC. Amino acid sequence: CASSLNGASLPYEQYF.

The chain has TRBV5-6 and TRBJ2-3, with D possibly matching TRBD1 (5 bases). This CDR3 has 16 amino acids. Germline loops: CDR1 SGHDT, CDR2 YYEEEE. The V gene lost 1 base and the J gene lost 1 base, with 13 bases spanning the gap. The CDR3 reads CASSLSQGLRTDTQYF. The CDR3 DNA follows: TGTGCCAGCAGCTTGAGTCAGGGTCTTCGCACAGATACGCAGTATTTT.

V and J are TRBV27 and TRBJ1-4, with a tentative D call TRBD1 (5 bases). V dropped 1 base and J dropped 4 bases, with 13 bases sitting between them. The CDR3 is 16 residues long. Germline lookup yields CDR1 MNHEY and CDR2 SMNVEV (reference sequence). In DNA, the CDR3 is TGTGCCAGCAGTTTATATGGGGGATCTCTTAATGAAAAACTGTTTTTT. This encodes CASSLYGGSLNEKLFF. Full variable domain (remainder filled in from reference TRBV27 and TRBJ1-4): EAQVTQNPRYLITVTGKKLTVTCSQNMNHEYMSWYRQDPGLGLRQIYYSMNVEVTDKGDVPEGYKVSRKEKRNFPLILESPSPNQTSLYFCASSLYGGSLNEKLFFGSGTQLSVL.

The sample holds one count of this clone. This sequence joins TRBV30 and TRBJ2-7, with D possibly TRBD2 on 5 matching bases. The CDR3 consists of 14 residues. Trimming took 7 bases from V and 3 from J, leaving 19 bases between them. Germline V lookup: CDR1 GTSNPN, CDR2 SVGIG (reference sequence). For the CDR3, the DNA is TGTGCCTACCTCAGTGGGGAGTCCCGCTACGAGCAGTACTTC. This codes for CAYLSGESRYEQYF.

This rearrangement joins TRBV7-3 to TRBJ2-3; 12 bases fit TRBD2. The germline CDR1 and CDR2 sequences are SGHTA and FQGTGA. Germline trimming cut 5 bases from V and 1 base from J; bases unmatched to any gene: 7. This CDR3 is built from 17 residues. The CDR3 nucleotides are TGTGCCAGCAGCCGACTAGCGGGAGTTCGTGGCACAGATACGCAGTATTTT. It is translated as CASSRLAGVRGTDTQYF.